This TCR beta chain was sequenced in a study of T-cell reconstitution after alpha-beta-depleted transplantation in children. Germline loops: CDR1 KGHSH, CDR2 LQKENI. Trimming shortened V by 3 bases and J by 0 bases, and 5 bases separated the two germline ends. The CDR3 is 13 amino acids. Preparation of the TCRbeta library involved a method that used unique molecular identifiers. TCRdb independently ran MiXCR on the PCR reads; one entry per CDR3 protein. The sample has some 500,000 distinct CDR3 sequences, over 25% seen once. This clonotype occurred a few times. This TCR was sampled from a human donor who donated a stem cell graft to a child with aplastic anemia. The starting material was PBMCs from the stem cell graft donor, obtained from the stem cell graft. The chain links TRBV18 to TRBJ2-5; D remains unclear. The chain's CDR3 is CASSPTYQETQYF. The CDR3 DNA reads as TGTGCCAGCTCACCGACGTACCAAGAGACCCAGTACTTC. Together with reference TRBV18 and TRBJ2-5, the CDR3 gives the full variable domain: NAGVMQNPRHLVRRRGQEARLRCSPMKGHSHVYWYRQLPEEGLKFMVYLQKENIIDESGMPKERFSAEFPKEGPSILRIQQVVRGDSAAYFCASSPTYQETQYFGPGTRLLVL.